This T cell receptor beta chain was retrieved from a study of CD8 T cells in ankylosing spondylitis. The CDR3 spans 13 residues. Trimming removed 3 bases from V and 4 bases from J, with 9 bases in between. Study results and caveats: A TCR beta motif made of eight highly homologous variants seemed typical of ankylosing spondylitis blood.

As concerns this clonotype: Its antigen is not identified.

Construction of TCR beta libraries was performed using quantitative 5'-RACE with molecular barcodes. TCRdb reprocessed the 5' RACE reads with MiXCR, giving one entry per CDR3 protein. The data show roughly 260,000 distinct CDR3 sequences, with roughly 20% seen just once and roughly 8% held by the top ten. The V gene is TRBV12-3 or TRBV12-4, the J gene TRBJ1-2; D unclear. The receptor comes from a male donor with ankylosing spondylitis or in good health (not recorded which). The material sequenced was blood, either unsorted or a sorted T cell fraction (not recorded which). CDR3 residues: CASSFTSGYGYTF. In DNA form, the CDR3 reads TGTGCCAGCAGTTTTACGAGCGGCTATGGCTACACCTTC.